Following are 5 T cell receptor beta chains from one sample sequenced in a study of T cells in localized non-small cell lung cancer. TCRdb's table, derived via immunoSEQ multiplex PCR, lists solely in-frame clones and lacks some. Of tens of thousands of clones listed, about nine tenths are singletons. The source material was peripheral blood, sampled before any cancer treatment. These receptors were collected from a man aged 40 to 69 with stage I squamous cell lung carcinoma.

The V gene is TRBV10-3, the J gene TRBJ2-7; TRBD2 might be the D (5 bases). CDR1 is ENHRY, CDR2 SYGVKD, per germline. This CDR3 has 14 amino acids. V lost 7 bases to trimming and J lost 0 bases, with 13 bases between them. The CDR3 loop reads CAITEDPYSYEQYF. For the CDR3, the DNA is TGTGCCATCACGGAGGATCCCTACTCCTACGAGCAGTACTTC.

The chain employs TRBV30 and TRBJ2-3, with 9 nucleotides matching TRBD2. Germline V gene lookup returns CDR1 GTSNPN and CDR2 SVGIG (reference sequence). Losses at the gene ends were 0 bases for V and 1 base for J; bases not matched to a gene: 11. The CDR3 covers 18 residues. CDR3 protein: CAWSVSRPTSGRTDTQYF. The CDR3 coding sequence is TGTGCCTGGAGTGTTTCCCGCCCGACTAGCGGTCGCACAGATACGCAGTATTTT. Looking up the rest from reference TRBV30 and TRBJ2-3 gives the full variable domain: SQTIHQWPATLVQPVGSPLSLECTVEGTSNPNLYWYRQAAGRGLQLLFYSVGIGQISSEVPQNLSASRPQDRQFILSSKKLLLSDSGFYLCAWSVSRPTSGRTDTQYFGPGTRLTVL.

The gene calls are TRBV12-5 and TRBJ1-3; D unclear. Trimming shortened V by 5 bases and J by 7 bases, and 9 bases separated the two germline ends. Germline-derived CDR1 and CDR2 are LGHNT and FRNRAP. The CDR3 is 12 amino acids. The CDR3 DNA reads TGTGCTAGTGGTACCCCGACCAACACCATATATTTT. Its translation: CASGTPTNTIYF. Complete variable domain (other parts from reference TRBV12-5 and TRBJ1-3): DARVTQTPRHKVTEMGQEVTMRCQPILGHNTVFWYRQTMMQGLELLAYFRNRAPLDDSGMPKDRFSAEMPDATLATLKIQPSEPRDSAVYFCASGTPTNTIYFGEGSWLTVV.

The chain links TRBV2 to TRBJ1-2; D is ambiguous. The CDR3 sequence is 13 residues long. CDR1 and CDR2 from the germline V gene are SNHLY and FYNNEI. V shed 5 bases and J shed 4 bases, with 11 bases lying between them. This CDR3 is CASSQRNLYGYTF. The CDR3 coding sequence is TGTGCCAGCAGTCAGCGGAACCTCTATGGCTACACCTTC.

The V call is TRBV4-2, the J call TRBJ2-7, with 7 nucleotides matching TRBD1. V lost 2 bases to trimming and J lost 0 bases; unmatched junction nucleotides: 4. This CDR3 region has 15 residues. CDR1 LGHNA and CDR2 YNFKEQ come from the germline V gene. The CDR3 DNA reads as TGTGCCAGCAGCCAACCCGGGACAGACTCCTACGAGCAGTACTTC. Its protein is CASSQPGTDSYEQYF.